This T cell receptor (beta chain) originates from a study of T cells in tuberculosis (dated 2018 in TCRdb). Context from the whole study: The study combined CD1B tetramers and high-throughput TCR immunosequencing to characterize T cells specific for the mycobacterial lipid antigen glucose monomycolate (GMM).

The CDR3 has 16 amino acids, counting the end cysteine and phenylalanine. Of all the DNA, just the CDR3 is kept, 48 bases in frame from base 1. Taken from the germline V gene, the CDR1 and CDR2 loops are SGHTA and FQGNSA. V lost 4 bases and J lost 14 bases, and the count of bases not matched to a germline gene is 12. This clone was detected only once. Base qualities were left out, and no much larger clone turns up one base away. General findings and caveats noted by the study authors: The stringent sort gate may have missed T cells binding the CD1B-GMM tetramer with low affinity.

TCR-alpha and TCR-beta chains were sequenced unpaired, so chain pairing information was not available. TCR libraries were generated with the immunoSEQ multiplex PCR assay, using TCR-beta and/or TCR-alpha/delta assays for each sample. The Illumina high-throughput platform was used to sequence the amplified TCR libraries. The authors' analysis ran thus. Clustering and dimensionality reduction relied on pairwise TCRdist distances among GMM-specific receptors from T cells that were either sorted ex vivo or expanded in vitro. Sequence motifs defined by gene usage and CDR3 content were checked for enrichment by comparing tetramer-positive and tetramer-negative populations. Here the immuneACCESS table is served through TCRdb, limited to in-frame sequences with V and J called. Missing clones are a known gap in these copies; in checked studies unresolved V genes cover under half, and the rest lacks a known reason. D and trimming come from the DNA, and the V and J calls and clone size come from that table. The sample includes approximately 57,000 clones, with 88% observed a single time. Around a fifth of the sample is held by the ten biggest clonotypes.

After being thawed and rested overnight, PBMC were stained with GMM-loaded CD1B tetramer, a Live/Dead dye and anti-CD3, and were then sorted on a FACS Aria II. CD1B tetramers were loaded with C32 glucose monomycolate purified from Rhodococcus equi. PBMC used for tetramer sorting had been depleted of CD14-expressing monocytes for a separate study before cryopreservation. Around 100,000 tetramer-negative cells were sorted from each donor and analyzed alongside the tetramer-positive cells. Antigen-specific T cells were sorted from several healthy South African adults using GMM-loaded CD1B tetramers. This clonotype was obtained from an adult woman with latent tuberculosis. The source material was CD1b-GMM tetramer-negative cells sorted from PBMCs. In light of the paper, this sample's cell subset or site label describes: T cells not binding CD1B-GMM tetramer, sorted from same donor. The V and J segments used are TRBV7-2 and TRBJ2-1; TRBD2 agrees with 15 junctional bases. Here is the DNA: TGTGCCAGCAGCTCAACCGGGACTAGCGGGAGGTCAGGGGAGTTCTTC. Its protein reads: CASSSTGTSGRSGEFF.